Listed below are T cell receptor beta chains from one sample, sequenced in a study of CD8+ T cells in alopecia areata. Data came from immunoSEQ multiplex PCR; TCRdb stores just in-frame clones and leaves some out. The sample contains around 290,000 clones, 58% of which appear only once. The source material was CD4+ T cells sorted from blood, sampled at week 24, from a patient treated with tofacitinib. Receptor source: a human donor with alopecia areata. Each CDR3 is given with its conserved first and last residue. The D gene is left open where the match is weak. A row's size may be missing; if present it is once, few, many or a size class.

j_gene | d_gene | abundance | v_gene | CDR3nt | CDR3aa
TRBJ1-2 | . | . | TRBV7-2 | TGTGCCAGCAGCCCAACCCCGCCCTATGGCTACACCTTC | CASSPTPPYGYTF
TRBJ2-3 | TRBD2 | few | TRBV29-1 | TGCAGCGTTGATGCCGCTAGCGGGTGGCACACCTTT | CSVDAASGWHTF
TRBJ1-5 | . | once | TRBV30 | TGTGCCTGGAGTAAAAATAGCAATCAGCCCCAGCATTTT | CAWSKNSNQPQHF
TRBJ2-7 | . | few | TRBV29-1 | TGCAGCGTGCGACAGCTCCTATCCCACGAGCAGTACTTC | CSVRQLLSHEQYF
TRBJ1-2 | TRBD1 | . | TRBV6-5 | TGTGCCAGCAGTTACGGGACAGTTAACTATGGCTACACCTTC | CASSYGTVNYGYTF
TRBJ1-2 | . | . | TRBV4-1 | TGCGCCAGTGGCCCCCCTCCTCCTCATGGCTACACCTTC | CASGPPPPHGYTF
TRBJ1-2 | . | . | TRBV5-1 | TGCGCCAGCAGCTCCGGGGCTCGACCTGGCTACACCTTC | CASSSGARPGYTF
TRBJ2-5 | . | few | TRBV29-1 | TGCAGCGTTGAAGTCTCGGCGGGACAGCAAGAGACCCAGTACTTC | CSVEVSAGQQETQYF
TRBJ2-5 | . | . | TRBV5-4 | TGTGCCAGCAGCTTGAGTACGGATCTAGAGACCCAGTACTTC | CASSLSTDLETQYF
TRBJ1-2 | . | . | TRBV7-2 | TGTGCCAGCAGCTTAGTGCAGAGCTATGGCTACACCTTC | CASSLVQSYGYTF
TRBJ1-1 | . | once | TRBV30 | TGTGCCCGGAGTCAAGCGAGTGCTCCTTCCTTT | CARSQASAPSF
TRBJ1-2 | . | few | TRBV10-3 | TGTGCCATCAAAGGGGCAGGAGGGAGAGAATATGGCTACACCTTC | CAIKGAGGREYGYTF
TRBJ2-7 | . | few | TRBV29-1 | TGCAGCGTTGCAGGACAGTTCTACGAGCAGTACTTC | CSVAGQFYEQYF
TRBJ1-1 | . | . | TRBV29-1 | TGCAGCGTTGTGGTCCGGGGCGAAGTCACTGAAGCTTTCTTT | CSVVVRGEVTEAFF
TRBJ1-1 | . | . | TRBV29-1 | TGCAGCGTTGATATACCAGGGGTCTTT | CSVDIPGVF
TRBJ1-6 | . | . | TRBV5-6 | TGTGCCAGCAGCTTTTCTGCAGTAGTGTCACCCCTCCACTTT | CASSFSAVVSPLHF
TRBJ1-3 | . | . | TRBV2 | TGTGCCAGCAGGGACATACCATCTGGAAACACCATATATTTT | CASRDIPSGNTIYF
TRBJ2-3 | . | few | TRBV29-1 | TGCAGCGTTAACGGAGGACAGACAGATACGCAGTATTTT | CSVNGGQTDTQYF
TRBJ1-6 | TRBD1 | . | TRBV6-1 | TGTGCCAGCAGTGAAATGGCACAGGGGTATTCACCCCTCCACTTT | CASSEMAQGYSPLHF
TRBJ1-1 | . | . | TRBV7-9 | TGTGCCAGCAGCTTTACAGGGTTGAGCACTGAAGCTTTCTTT | CASSFTGLSTEAFF
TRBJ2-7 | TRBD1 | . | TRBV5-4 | TGTGCCAGCAGCAAGGGACAGCCATCAACCTACGAGCAGTACTTC | CASSKGQPSTYEQYF
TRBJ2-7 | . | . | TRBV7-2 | TGTGCCAGCAGTATTCTAGACCGCTACGAGCAGTACTTC | CASSILDRYEQYF
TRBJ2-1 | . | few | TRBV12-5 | TGTGCTAGTGAAGATAGGCCAGGGAGCTCCTACAATGAGCAGTTCTTC | CASEDRPGSSYNEQFF
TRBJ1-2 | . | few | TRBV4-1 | TGCGCCAGCAGCCAAGATCCGGGAGGAAACTATGGCTACACCTTC | CASSQDPGGNYGYTF
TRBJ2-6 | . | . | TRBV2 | TGTGCCAGCAGTCCCTTTGCCTCTGGGGCCAACGTCCTGACTTTC | CASSPFASGANVLTF
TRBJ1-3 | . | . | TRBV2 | TGTGCCAGCACCACCCCCATCGGAACTGGAAACACCATATATTTT | CASTTPIGTGNTIYF
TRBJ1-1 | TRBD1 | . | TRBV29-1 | TGCAGCGTTGAAGACCGGGGGAGGACAGGGGGCTATGGCACTGAAGCTTTCTTT | CSVEDRGRTGGYGTEAFF
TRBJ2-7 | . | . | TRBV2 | TGTGCCAGCAGTGGACAGGAATCCTACGAGCAGTACTTC | CASSGQESYEQYF
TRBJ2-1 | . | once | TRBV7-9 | TGTGCCAGCAGCTCCATAACAGGGAACTCCTACAATGAGCAGTTCTTC | CASSSITGNSYNEQFF
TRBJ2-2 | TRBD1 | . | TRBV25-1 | TGTGCCAGCACCCCAGTGAGACAGGGAATCACCGGGGAGCTGTTTTTT | CASTPVRQGITGELFF
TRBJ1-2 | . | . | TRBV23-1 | TGCGCCAGCGGGGGACGGCATTTCTATGGCTACACCTTC | CASGGRHFYGYTF
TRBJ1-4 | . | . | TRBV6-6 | TGTGCCAGCAGTTCACCGAGAGGGGAAAATGAAAAACTGTTTTTT | CASSSPRGENEKLFF
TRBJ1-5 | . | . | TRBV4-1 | TGCGCCAGCAGCCAAGGCGCTCTCCGAAACAGGACTGGGCAGCCCCAGCATTTT | CASSQGALRNRTGQPQHF
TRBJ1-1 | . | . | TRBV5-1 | TGCGCCAGCAACTCACAAGGACCGGTGAACACTGAAGCTTTCTTT | CASNSQGPVNTEAFF
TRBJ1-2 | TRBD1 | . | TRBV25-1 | TGTGCCAGCAGCAGGACAGGGGGCTACTACACCTTC | CASSRTGGYYTF
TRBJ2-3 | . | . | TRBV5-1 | TGCGCCAGCCTTCGGGGAGATACGCAGTATTTT | CASLRGDTQYF
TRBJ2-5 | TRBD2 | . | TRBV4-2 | TGTGCCAGCAGCCAAGGCCCCAGCGGGGGGGCCCTATCCAGGGGAGAGACCCAGTACTTC | CASSQGPSGGALSRGETQYF
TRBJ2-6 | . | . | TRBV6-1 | TGTGCCAGCAGCCAAGGGGGCTCTGGGGCCAACGTCCTGACTTTC | CASSQGGSGANVLTF
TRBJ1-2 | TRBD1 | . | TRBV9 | TGTGCCAGCAGCGTGGCGGGACAGGGGTACTATGGCTACACCTTC | CASSVAGQGYYGYTF
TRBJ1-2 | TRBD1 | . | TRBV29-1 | TGCAGCGCAACTCCGGTGCAGGGGGCCAGTTATGGCTACACCTTC | CSATPVQGASYGYTF
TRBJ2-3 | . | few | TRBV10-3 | TGTGCCATCAGTGAGTGGGCTAGTAGTGGTACGCAGTATTTT | CAISEWASSGTQYF
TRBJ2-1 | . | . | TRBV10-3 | TGTGCCATCAGTGAGTCGGTTACTACCTACAATGAGCAGTTCTTC | CAISESVTTYNEQFF
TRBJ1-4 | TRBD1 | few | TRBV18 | TGTGCCAGCTCACAGGACAGGGGTAATGAAAAACTGTTTTTT | CASSQDRGNEKLFF
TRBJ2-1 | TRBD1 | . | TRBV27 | TGTGCCACCGCCCGGACAGGGGGTTTCGGTGAGCAGTTCTTC | CATARTGGFGEQFF
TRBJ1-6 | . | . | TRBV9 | TGTGCCAGCAGGCGGGGGCAGAATTCACCCCTCCACTTT | CASRRGQNSPLHF
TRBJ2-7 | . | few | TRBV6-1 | TGTGCCAGCAGTGTGGTGTCAGGCCAGCAGTACTTC | CASSVVSGQQYF
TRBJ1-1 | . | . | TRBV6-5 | TGTGCCAGCAGCAGTACCCAGGGTAGGGGTGAAGCTTTCTTT | CASSSTQGRGEAFF
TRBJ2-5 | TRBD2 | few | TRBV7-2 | TGTGCCAGCAGCCGCTGGACTAGCGTTAGCGAGACCCAGTACTTC | CASSRWTSVSETQYF
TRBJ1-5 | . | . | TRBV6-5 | TGTGCCAGCAGTTACATCGGTAGCAATCAGCCCCAGCATTTT | CASSYIGSNQPQHF
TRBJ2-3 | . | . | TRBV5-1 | TGCGCCAGCAGTGGTGGAGGAAACACAGATACGCAGTATTTT | CASSGGGNTDTQYF
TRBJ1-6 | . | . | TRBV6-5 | TGTGCCAGCAGTTACCCCAGTTCACCCCTCCACTTT | CASSYPSSPLHF
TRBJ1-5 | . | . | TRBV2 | TGTGCCAGCAGTGAAGGCAGGAACGGGGAGCCCCAGCATTTT | CASSEGRNGEPQHF
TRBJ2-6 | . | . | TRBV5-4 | TGTGCCAGCAGCTTGTCGGGTGATAGGGCCAACGTCCTGACTTTC | CASSLSGDRANVLTF
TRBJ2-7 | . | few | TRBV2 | TGTGCCAGCAGTGTATGGGTCTCCTACGAGCAGTACTTC | CASSVWVSYEQYF
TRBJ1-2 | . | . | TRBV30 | TGTGCCTGGACCTCTTGGTATTATGGCTACACCTTC | CAWTSWYYGYTF